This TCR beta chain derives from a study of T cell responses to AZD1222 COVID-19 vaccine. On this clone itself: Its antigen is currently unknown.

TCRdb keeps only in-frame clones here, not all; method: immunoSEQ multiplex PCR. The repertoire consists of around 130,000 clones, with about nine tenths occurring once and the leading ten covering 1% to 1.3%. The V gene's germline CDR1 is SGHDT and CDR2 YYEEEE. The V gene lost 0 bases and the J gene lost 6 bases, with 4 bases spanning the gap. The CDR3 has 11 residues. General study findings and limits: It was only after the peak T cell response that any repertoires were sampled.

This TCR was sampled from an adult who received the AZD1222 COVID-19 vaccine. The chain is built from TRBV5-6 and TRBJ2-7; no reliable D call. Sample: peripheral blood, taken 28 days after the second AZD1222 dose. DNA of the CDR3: TGTGCCAGCAGCTTGGCTGGCGAGCAGTACTTC. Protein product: CASSLAGEQYF.